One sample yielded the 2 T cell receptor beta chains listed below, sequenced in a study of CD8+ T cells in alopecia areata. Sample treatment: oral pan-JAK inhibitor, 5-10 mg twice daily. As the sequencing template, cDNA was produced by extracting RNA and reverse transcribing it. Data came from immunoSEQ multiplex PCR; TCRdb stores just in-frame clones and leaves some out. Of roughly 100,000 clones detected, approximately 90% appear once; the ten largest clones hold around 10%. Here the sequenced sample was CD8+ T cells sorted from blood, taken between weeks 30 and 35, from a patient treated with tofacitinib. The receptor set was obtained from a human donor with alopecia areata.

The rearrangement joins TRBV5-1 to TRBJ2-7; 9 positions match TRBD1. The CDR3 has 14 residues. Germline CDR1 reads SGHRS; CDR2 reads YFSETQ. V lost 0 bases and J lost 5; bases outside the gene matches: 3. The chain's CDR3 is CASSLGQGDNEQYF. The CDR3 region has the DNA TGCGCCAGCAGCTTGGGACAGGGGGACAACGAGCAGTACTTC.

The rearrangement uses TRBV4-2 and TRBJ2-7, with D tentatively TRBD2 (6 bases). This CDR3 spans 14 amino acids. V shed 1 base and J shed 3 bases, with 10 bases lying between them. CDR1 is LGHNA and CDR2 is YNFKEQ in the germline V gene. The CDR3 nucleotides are TGTGCCAGCAGCCAAGCCACAGCGGGCTACGAGCAGTACTTC. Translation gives CASSQATAGYEQYF.